Detailed here is one T cell receptor beta chain. The data belong to a study of T cell clones after liver transplantation. CDR1 and CDR2 from the germline V gene are MNHEY and SMNVEV (reference sequence). Trimming took 0 bases from V and 7 from J, leaving 21 bases between them. CDR3 size: 17 residues. TCRdb keeps only in-frame clones here, not all; method: immunoSEQ multiplex PCR. The top ten hold under 20% of the sample, which has approximately 8,800 clones, about 79% seen once. The rearrangement links TRBV27 to TRBJ2-5, with D possibly TRBD2 on 6 matching bases. This clonotype was obtained from a human donor who received a liver transplant. Specimen: CD8+ T cells from blood, collected before liver transplant. The CDR3 nucleotides are TGTGCCAGCAGTTTATCCCCAATGACATTGAAGGGAGGGACCCAGTACTTC. Translated, it gives CASSLSPMTLKGGTQYF.